A selection of T cell receptor beta chains follows, all from one sample in a study of cytomegalovirus exposure and HLA in healthy donors. Method: immunoSEQ multiplex PCR; TCRdb's copy keeps in-frame clones and lacks some. The sample includes around 150,000 clones, over 60% of them seen just once. Material: PBMCs. These receptors were taken from a middle-aged woman in good health and CMV-seronegative. The CDR3 runs from the conserved cysteine through the conserved F or W. Fields, in order: D gene, V gene, J gene, clone size, CDR3 DNA, CDR3 protein. D genes are given only for firm matches. Size tells how often a clone was seen (once, few, many) or the class of an expanded clone, and some rows leave it out.

TRBD1	TRBV19	TRBJ1-5	-	TGTGCCAGTATCCCGACAGGGCGAGAGCCCCAGCATTTT	CASIPTGREPQHF
TRBD1	TRBV6-6	TRBJ1-2	-	TGTGCCAGCAGCCGCGGACAGGGAAGAGGCTACACCTTC	CASSRGQGRGYTF
-	TRBV19	TRBJ1-2	few	TGTGCCAGTCGCACCGCGGGGACGAATGGCTACACCTTC	CASRTAGTNGYTF
TRBD1	TRBV29-1	TRBJ1-2	-	TGCAGCGGGGGGGACAGCTATGGCTACACCTTC	CSGGDSYGYTF
-	TRBV10-3	TRBJ1-5	-	TGTGCCAACGGGATTGCGCCCAATCAGCCCCAGCATTTT	CANGIAPNQPQHF
-	TRBV7-6	TRBJ2-1	-	TGTGCCAGCAGCTTAGGACAGCCTTCCTACAATGAGCAGTTCTTC	CASSLGQPSYNEQFF
TRBD1	TRBV15	TRBJ1-4	-	TGTGCCACCAACCCGAAGACAGGGGGCGGTCCTGAAAAACTGTTTTTT	CATNPKTGGGPEKLFF
TRBD1	TRBV15	TRBJ1-1	-	TGTGCCACCAATGAAGGGGGCGCAGGGAACACTGAAGCTTTCTTT	CATNEGGAGNTEAFF
-	TRBV28	TRBJ1-4	-	TGTGCCAGCAGTTTTCCCCAGGGTGATCGAAGTGAAAAACTGTTTTTT	CASSFPQGDRSEKLFF
TRBD1	TRBV9	TRBJ2-3	-	TGTGCCAGCAGCGTACAGACAGGGATAGATACGCAGTATTTT	CASSVQTGIDTQYF
-	TRBV5-5	TRBJ1-1	-	TGTGCCAGCAGCTTGTATTCTATGAACACTGAAGCTTTCTTT	CASSLYSMNTEAFF
-	TRBV6-4	TRBJ2-3	once	TGTGCCAGCAGTGACAGGGGAAACTTCGCAGATACGCAGTATTTT	CASSDRGNFADTQYF
-	TRBV6-1	TRBJ1-4	-	TGTGCCAGTACAGAGTATTTCAGGGATGAAAAACTGTTTTTT	CASTEYFRDEKLFF
-	TRBV7-9	TRBJ1-1	-	TGTTCCAGCAGCCCCGCGGGATCTGAAGCTTTCTTT	CSSSPAGSEAFF